The 11 T cell receptor beta chains presented below share a single source sample, sequenced in a study of blood T cell repertoires in COVID-19. The repertoire was sequenced with immunoSEQ multiplex PCR; TCRdb's copy has only in-frame clones and lacks some. This table holds 35,000 to 50,000 clones, 90% found once. Sequenced sample: peripheral blood. All receptors derive from a man aged 50 to 60 with active COVID-19.

The chain is built from TRBV5-5 and TRBJ2-2, with D possibly being TRBD1 (6 bases). CDR1 and CDR2 from the germline V gene are SGHKS and YYEKEE (reference sequence). This CDR3 spans 15 amino acids. Trimming shortened V by 6 bases and J by 0 bases, and 12 bases separated the two germline ends. CDR3 region: CASTTGQPNTGELFF. The DNA for the CDR3 is TGTGCCAGCACCACCGGACAGCCGAACACCGGGGAGCTGTTTTTT.

The chain carries TRBV5-1 and TRBJ2-7; 9 positions agree with TRBD1. V lost 0 bases to trimming and J lost 2 bases; unmatched junction nucleotides: 6. Germline assignment: CDR1 SGHRS and CDR2 YFSETQ. The CDR3 consists of 16 residues. The CDR3 here is CASSLGGTGTTYEQYF. DNA of the CDR3: TGCGCCAGCAGCTTGGGGGGGACAGGGACTACCTACGAGCAGTACTTC.

This chain joins TRBV24-1 and TRBJ1-2; D remains unclear. CDR1 and CDR2 (germline): KGHDR, SFDVKD. The V end was cut by 10 bases, the J end by 3 bases, with 14 bases between. The CDR3 has 13 amino acids. This chain's CDR3 is CATRSSEDYGYTF. CDR3 DNA sequence: TGTGCCACTAGATCCTCGGAGGACTATGGCTACACCTTC.

This sequence joins TRBV4-1 and TRBJ2-2, with 10 bases matching TRBD1. Germline V gene data show CDR1 as MGHRA and CDR2 as YSYEKL. The CDR3 sequence is 17 residues long. With 2 bases clipped from V and 0 bases from J, the junction kept 3 bases outside the gene matches. This CDR3 reads CASSQRGQGSNTGELFF. The CDR3 bases are TGCGCCAGCAGCCAAAGGGGACAGGGGTCGAACACCGGGGAGCTGTTTTTT.

This clone has just one count. The genes are TRBV6-6 and TRBJ2-1; 8 positions agree with TRBD1. The CDR3 has 18 amino acids. CDR1 is MNHNY, CDR2 SVGAGI, per germline (reference sequence). Unmatched junction bases numbered 19, after V lost 5 bases and J lost 7 bases. The CDR3 nucleotides are TGTGCCAGCAGTCCGCCCCGGACAGGGACCGGGGGTATTAATGAGCAGTTCTTC. Translation gives CASSPPRTGTGGINEQFF.

This chain uses TRBV19 with TRBJ1-1; no clear D gene. The CDR3 runs to 13 residues. The germline CDR1 and CDR2 sequences are LNHDA and SQIVND (reference sequence). Trimming pared 3 bases from V and 0 bases from J, leaving 5 bases between. DNA for the CDR3: TGTGCCAGTAGTATGGCCGTGAACACTGAAGCTTTCTTT. It encodes CASSMAVNTEAFF.

A few counts support this clone. The CDR3 region is CASSSTGDLREKLFF. DNA for the CDR3: TGTGCCAGCAGCTCTACAGGGGATTTGAGGGAAAAACTGTTTTTT. The chain combines TRBV7-8 with TRBJ1-4; 7 bases are shared with TRBD1. The CDR3 totals 15 residues. Trimming removed 4 bases from V and 8 bases from J; junction bases left unmatched: 10. Germline CDR1 is SGHVS and CDR2 is FQNEAQ.

There are a few counts of this clone. The chain joins TRBV27 to TRBJ2-3, with a tentative D call TRBD1 (5 bases). The V gene's germline CDR1 is MNHEY and CDR2 SMNVEV (reference sequence). V lost 5 bases and J 1 base, leaving 10 bases between the germline ends. There are 14 residues in the CDR3. CDR3 sequence: CASSVRVGTDTQYF. The CDR3 DNA sequence: TGTGCCAGCAGTGTCAGGGTGGGCACAGATACGCAGTATTTT.

This sequence joins TRBV7-2 and TRBJ2-5; D is uncertain. Trimming shortened V by 2 bases and J by 2 bases, and 9 bases separated the two germline ends. Germline V gene lookup returns CDR1 SGHTA and CDR2 FQGNSA. This CDR3 has 14 residues. CDR3 nucleotides: TGTGCCAGCAGCTTACATGGCCCTCAAGAGACCCAGTACTTC. Its translation is CASSLHGPQETQYF.

V is TRBV20-1 and J is TRBJ2-1, with TRBD2 matching over 15 bases. The CDR3 has 16 residues. The V gene end was trimmed by 3 bases and the J gene end by 5 bases; junction bases not matched to a gene: 5. Germline V gene sequence: CDR1 DFQATT, CDR2 SNEGSKA (reference sequence). CDR3 amino acids: CSASRTSGGVNNEQFF. DNA for the CDR3: TGCAGTGCTAGTAGGACTAGCGGGGGGGTAAACAATGAGCAGTTCTTC.

This CDR3 reads CSSVAPLVPEQFF. Here the CDR3 DNA reads TGCAGCAGTGTAGCCCCCTTAGTCCCTGAGCAGTTCTTC. V and J are TRBV29-1 and TRBJ2-1; D not resolved. CDR1 and CDR2 from the germline V gene are SQVTM and ANQGSEA. Trimming took off 8 bases at V and 9 bases at J, with 20 bases between the two ends. This CDR3 has 13 amino acids.